This paragraph reports one T cell receptor (beta chain). The data were obtained in a study of T cells in localized non-small cell lung cancer. Clones were read by immunoSEQ multiplex PCR, and TCRdb kept only the in-frame ones, dropping some. In the table there are around 94,000 clones, over 80% of which are singletons. This clonotype was obtained from a man aged 40 to 75 with stage I squamous cell lung carcinoma. The specimen comprised peripheral blood, sampled before any cancer treatment.

The CDR3 sequence is CASSPDALQYEQYF. As DNA, the CDR3 is TGTGCCAGCAGTCCCGACGCCCTCCAATACGAGCAGTACTTC. The chain recombines TRBV2 with TRBJ2-7; D not resolved. Germline CDR1 SNHLY, CDR2 FYNNEI. V lost 5 bases to trimming and J lost 4 bases, with 15 bases between them. The CDR3 totals 14 residues. Using reference TRBV2 and TRBJ2-7 for the parts outside the CDR3, the full variable domain is EPEVTQTPSHQVTQMGQEVILRCVPISNHLYFYWYRQILGQKVEFLVSFYNNEISEKSEIFDDQFSVERPDGSNFTLKIRSTKLEDSAMYFCASSPDALQYEQYFGPGTRLTVT.